A selection of T cell receptor beta chains follows, all from one sample in a study of regulatory dendritic cells for organ transplantation. Assay used: immunoSEQ multiplex PCR; TCRdb lists only in-frame clones, some missing. The sample yields fewer than 25,000 clones, 85% to 90% seen once. Their target antigens are unknown. The specimen was naive CD4+ T cells from blood cultured with dendritic cells. The source is a human donor in good health. CDR3s include the opening cysteine and the closing phenylalanine or tryptophan.

>TRBV27|TRBJ2-7
CASSFSGRPPYEQYF
>TRBV7-9|TRBJ2-1
CASSLGTISYNEQFF
>TRBV4-2|TRBJ2-3
CASSQDRRETDTQYF
>TRBV29-1|TRBJ1-2
CSVAPGQGGYGYTF
>TRBV21-1|TRBJ2-5
CASSKDPSRGDETQYF
>TRBV5-1|TRBJ2-5
CASSPGTGRETQYF
>TRBV2|TRBJ2-7
CASSERFSGGLDLYEQYF
>TRBV4-2|TRBJ2-7
CASSQPDSRYEQYF
>TRBV6-5|TRBJ2-7
CASSYGARWSSYEQYF
>TRBV21-1|TRBJ2-7
CASSKWRGKTSLGCEQYF
>TRBV7-9|TRBJ1-2
CASSPVAEVSGYTF
>TRBV14|TRBJ1-3
CASSQAVSGNTIYF
>TRBV7-2|TRBJ1-6
CASSSGTGNSPLHF
>TRBV7-2|TRBJ2-5
CASSLVGIGPQETQYF
>TRBV6-5|TRBJ2-7
CASSSPRGPEQYF
>TRBV5-1|TRBJ2-7
CASSLDNREGYEQYF
>TRBV28|TRBJ1-2
CASSLLVDRGYGYTF
>TRBV7-2|TRBJ2-3
CASSLILSADTQYF
>TRBV18|TRBJ2-2
CASSPQGTSGTTGELFF
>TRBV10-3|TRBJ2-7
CAISEQGYYEQYF
>TRBV11-2|TRBJ2-7
CASSLGWGPYEQYF
>TRBV27|TRBJ2-2
CASSLFVASGGELFF
>TRBV27|TRBJ2-2
CASKSFRGSAGELFF
>TRBV10-1|TRBJ1-1
CASSELTGQANTEAFF
>TRBV5-6|TRBJ2-7
CASSLGGTGGHQQYF
>TRBV28|TRBJ2-7
CASSLPGQGVYEQYF